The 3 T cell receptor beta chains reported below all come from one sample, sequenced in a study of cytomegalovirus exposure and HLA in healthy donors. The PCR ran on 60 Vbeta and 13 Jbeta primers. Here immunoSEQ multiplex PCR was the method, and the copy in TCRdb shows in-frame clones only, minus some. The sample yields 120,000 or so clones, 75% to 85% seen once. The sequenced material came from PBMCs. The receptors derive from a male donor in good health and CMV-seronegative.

The CDR3 nucleotides read TGTGCCAGCAGCTTAGTCAGGGGGTTAGCAAGTGAGCAGTTCTTC. The encoded protein is CASSLVRGLASEQFF. The V call is TRBV7-9, the J call TRBJ2-1; 7 positions match TRBD1. Trimming at V came to 1 base and at J to 9 bases, leaving 9 bases not matched to a gene. The CDR3 length is 15 residues. The V gene's germline CDR1 is SEHNR and CDR2 FQNEAQ (reference sequence). The whole variable domain, remainder taken from reference TRBV7-9 and TRBJ2-1, is DTGVSQNPRHKITKRGQNVTFRCDPISEHNRLYWYRQTLGQGPEFLTYFQNEAQLEKSRLLSDRFSAERPKGSFSTLEIQRTEQGDSAMYLCASSLVRGLASEQFFGPGTRLTVL.

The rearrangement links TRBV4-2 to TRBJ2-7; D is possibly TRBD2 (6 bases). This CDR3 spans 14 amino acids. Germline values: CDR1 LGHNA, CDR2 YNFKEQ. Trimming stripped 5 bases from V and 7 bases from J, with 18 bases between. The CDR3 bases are TGTGCCAGCAGCGGCGGGGCCGACCCCCGGGAGCAGTACTTC. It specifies CASSGGADPREQYF.

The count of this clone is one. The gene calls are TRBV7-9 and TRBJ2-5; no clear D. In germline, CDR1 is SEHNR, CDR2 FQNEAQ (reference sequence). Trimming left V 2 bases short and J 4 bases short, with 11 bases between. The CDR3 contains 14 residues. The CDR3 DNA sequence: TGTGCCAGCAGCTTACTCCCTGCGGTAGAGACCCAGTACTTC. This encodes CASSLLPAVETQYF.